The 10 T cell receptor beta chains reported below all come from one sample, sequenced in a study of early T cells in non-severe SARS-CoV-2 infection. TCRdb fed the 5' RACE reads into MiXCR, producing one record per CDR3 protein. The sample has around 57,000 distinct CDR3 sequences, approximately 6.1% seen once. The specimen was whole blood, collected at baseline. The receptors stem from an adult who was a healthcare worker with PCR-confirmed SARS-CoV-2 infection or an uninfected control (not recorded which).

As to this clonotype: It may be a read error: a sequence one base away is much more abundant. J is TRBJ2-7 and V is TRBV28, with TRBD2 as a possible D gene (6 bases). V lost 5 bases, J lost 2 bases, and 16 bases lay in between. The CDR3 covers 15 residues. Germline CDR1 reads MDHEN; CDR2 reads SYDVKM. In DNA form, the CDR3 reads TGTGCCAGCAGTCTTTCTAGCGTGCTCACCTACGAGCAGTACTTC. Amino acid sequence: CASSLSSVLTYEQYF.

The table lists this clonotype with a few counts. The chain carries TRBV12-3 or TRBV12-4 and TRBJ1-1; no reliable D call. Trimming removed 7 bases at V and 0 bases at J, with 9 bases between. The CDR3 extends over 13 amino acids. For the CDR3, the DNA is TGTGCCAGCACAAGATCAATGAACACTGAAGCTTTCTTT. As protein: CASTRSMNTEAFF.

V usage is TRBV28 and J usage is TRBJ1-2, with a possible D match to TRBD1 (6 bases). V lost 6 bases, J lost 5 bases, and 16 bases lay in between. The CDR3 length is 14 residues. Germline values: CDR1 MDHEN, CDR2 SYDVKM. DNA of the CDR3: TGTGCCAGCAGGAGCTCGGGGGGCGGGTATGGCTACACCTTC. This translates into CASRSSGGGYGYTF.

This clonotype was picked up a small number of times. V is TRBV9 and J is TRBJ2-2; TRBD1 aligns across 9 bases. This CDR3 is 16 amino acids long. V lost 2 bases to trimming and J lost 0 bases; unmatched junction nucleotides: 2. Per germline, CDR1 SGDLS and CDR2 YYNGEE. CDR3: CASSVGTGSNTGELFF. In nucleotides, the CDR3 is TGTGCCAGCAGCGTTGGGACAGGGTCGAACACCGGGGAGCTGTTTTTT.

In this sample, this clonotype turned up many times. The rearrangement joins TRBV20-1 to TRBJ2-2; 10 bases agree with TRBD2. Germline assignment: CDR1 DFQATT and CDR2 SNEGSKA (reference sequence). With 6 bases clipped from V and 3 bases from J, the junction kept 4 bases outside the gene matches. The CDR3 has 14 residues. CDR3 nucleotides: TGCAGTGCATCTAGCGGGAGTGACACCGGGGAGCTGTTTTTT. Translation gives CSASSGSDTGELFF.

This clonotype was counted many times. The chain combines TRBV20-1 with TRBJ2-7; D may correspond to TRBD1 or TRBD2 (5 bases each). The CDR3 has 15 amino acids. The V end was cut by 0 bases, the J end by 2 bases, with 14 bases between. CDR1 is DFQATT and CDR2 is SNEGSKA in the germline V gene (reference sequence). CDR3: CSAREGDYWTYEQYF. The CDR3 nucleotides are TGCAGTGCTAGAGAGGGGGATTACTGGACCTACGAGCAGTACTTC.

The V gene is TRBV20-1, the J gene TRBJ2-7; TRBD2 matches at 7 bases. This CDR3 comprises 15 residues. From germline, CDR1 is DFQATT and CDR2 SNEGSKA (reference sequence). V trimming: 2 bases; J trimming: 5 bases; junction bases outside the gene matches: 12. DNA for the CDR3: TGCAGTGCTAGAAGCCTAGCGGCGCCCGGGGACGAGCAGTACTTC. Translated, it gives CSARSLAAPGDEQYF.

This clonotype was seen repeatedly, ten times or more. The chain carries TRBV21-1 and TRBJ2-7. TRBV21-1 corresponds to a pseudogene. The CDR3 contains 12 residues. DNA of the CDR3: TGTGCCAGCAGCAGAAGGGACTACGAGCAGTACTTC. Translation: CASSRRDYEQYF.

The chain carries TRBV7-2 and TRBJ2-7; TRBD2 aligns across 14 bases. CDR3 length equals 17 residues. CDR1 and CDR2 from the germline V gene are SGHTA and FQGNSA. After removal of 2 bases from V and 4 bases from J, the junction contained 7 bases not matched to a gene. The CDR3 DNA is TGTGCCAGCAGCTTAAAGGGGACTAGCGGGAGTGTATACGAGCAGTACTTC. It is translated as CASSLKGTSGSVYEQYF.

Concerning this clonotype: Sequence at one end of the junction differs from germline and may be a read error. The chain employs TRBV6-5 and TRBJ2-1; no definite D call. CDR1 is MNHEY and CDR2 is SVGAGI in the germline V gene. The CDR3 is 14 residues long. CDR3 DNA sequence: TGTTCCAGCAGCCTCCCCCTATCCGACAATGAGCAGTTCTTC. Its translation is CSSSLPLSDNEQFF.